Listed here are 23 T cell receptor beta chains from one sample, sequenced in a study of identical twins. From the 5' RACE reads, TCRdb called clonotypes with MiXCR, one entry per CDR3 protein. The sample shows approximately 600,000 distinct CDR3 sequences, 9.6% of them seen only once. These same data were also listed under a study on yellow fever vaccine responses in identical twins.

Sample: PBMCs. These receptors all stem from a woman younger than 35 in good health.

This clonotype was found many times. CDR3 protein: CATSRQTGDSGELFF. The CDR3 DNA sequence: TGTGCCACCAGCAGACAGACAGGGGATTCCGGGGAGCTGTTTTTT. V gene TRBV15 combines with J gene TRBJ2-2; TRBD1 matches 8 bases. The length of the CDR3 is 15 residues. Per the germline V gene, CDR1 is LNHNV and CDR2 is YYDKDF (reference sequence). With 2 bases clipped from V and 6 bases from J, the junction kept 5 bases outside the gene matches.

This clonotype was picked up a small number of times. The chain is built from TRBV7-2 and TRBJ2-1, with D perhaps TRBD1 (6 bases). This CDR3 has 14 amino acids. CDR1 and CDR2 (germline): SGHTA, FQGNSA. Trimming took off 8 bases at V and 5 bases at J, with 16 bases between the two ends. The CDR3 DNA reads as TGTGCCAGCGGGGGCCACCGACCTGACAATGAGCAGTTCTTC. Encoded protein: CASGGHRPDNEQFF.

The CDR3 reads CSAEGQTRWVPQHF. In DNA, the CDR3 is TGCAGTGCTGAAGGACAGACGAGGTGGGTGCCCCAGCATTTT. The chain has TRBV20-1 and TRBJ1-5; D might be TRBD1 (6 bases). Trimming shortened V by 5 bases and J by 9 bases, and 20 bases separated the two germline ends. The CDR3 has 14 amino acids. CDR1 is DFQATT, CDR2 SNEGSKA, per germline (reference sequence).

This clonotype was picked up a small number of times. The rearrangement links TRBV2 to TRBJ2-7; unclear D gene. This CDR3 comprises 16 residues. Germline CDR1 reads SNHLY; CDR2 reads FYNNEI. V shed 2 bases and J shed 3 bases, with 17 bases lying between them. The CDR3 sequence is CASSEKGLSRYYEQYF. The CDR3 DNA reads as TGTGCCAGCAGTGAAAAGGGTCTGAGCCGCTACTACGAGCAGTACTTC.

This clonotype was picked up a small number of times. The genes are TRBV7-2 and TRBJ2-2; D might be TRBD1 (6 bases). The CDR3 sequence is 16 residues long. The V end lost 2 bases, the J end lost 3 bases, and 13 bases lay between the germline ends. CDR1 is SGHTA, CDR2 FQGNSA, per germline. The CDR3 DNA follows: TGTGCCAGCAGCTTATTTATGGCAGGGGACACCGGGGAGCTGTTTTTT. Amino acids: CASSLFMAGDTGELFF.

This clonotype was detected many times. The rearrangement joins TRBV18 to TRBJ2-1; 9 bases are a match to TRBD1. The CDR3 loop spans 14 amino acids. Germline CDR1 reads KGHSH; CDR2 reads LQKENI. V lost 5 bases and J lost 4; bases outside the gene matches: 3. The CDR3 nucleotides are TGTGCCAGCTCAGAAGGACAGGGGTACAATGAGCAGTTCTTC. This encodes CASSEGQGYNEQFF.

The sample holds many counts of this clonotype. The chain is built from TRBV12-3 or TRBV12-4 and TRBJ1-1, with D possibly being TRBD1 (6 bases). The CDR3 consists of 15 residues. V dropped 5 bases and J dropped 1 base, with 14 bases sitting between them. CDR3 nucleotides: TGTGCCAGCAGTCCCCGTGGGGGGCGGAACACTGAAGCTTTCTTT. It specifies CASSPRGGRNTEAFF.

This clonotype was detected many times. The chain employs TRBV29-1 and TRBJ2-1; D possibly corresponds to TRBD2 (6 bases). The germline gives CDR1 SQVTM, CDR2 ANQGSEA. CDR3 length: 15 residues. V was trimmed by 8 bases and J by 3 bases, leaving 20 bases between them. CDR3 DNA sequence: TGCAGCACACCCGCGGGGTCGGGCTTCTACAATGAGCAGTTCTTC. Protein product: CSTPAGSGFYNEQFF.

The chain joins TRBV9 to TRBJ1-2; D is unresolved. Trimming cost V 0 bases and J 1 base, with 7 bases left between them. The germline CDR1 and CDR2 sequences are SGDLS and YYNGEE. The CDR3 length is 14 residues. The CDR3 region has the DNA TGTGCCAGCAGCGTAGCTACGGATAACTATGGCTACACCTTC. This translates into CASSVATDNYGYTF.

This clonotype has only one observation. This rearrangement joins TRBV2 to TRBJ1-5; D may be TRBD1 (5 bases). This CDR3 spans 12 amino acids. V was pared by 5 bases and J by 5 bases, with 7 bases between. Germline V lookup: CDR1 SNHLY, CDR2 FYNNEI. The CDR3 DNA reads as TGTGCCAGCAGTCCAGGGTATCAGCCCCAGCATTTT. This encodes CASSPGYQPQHF.

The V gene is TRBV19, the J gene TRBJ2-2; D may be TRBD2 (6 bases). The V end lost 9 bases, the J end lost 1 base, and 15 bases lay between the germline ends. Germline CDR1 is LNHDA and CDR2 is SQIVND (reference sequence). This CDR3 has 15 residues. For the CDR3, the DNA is TGTGCCAGCAGGAGGGGTTTATGGAACACCGGGGAGCTGTTTTTT. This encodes CASRRGLWNTGELFF.

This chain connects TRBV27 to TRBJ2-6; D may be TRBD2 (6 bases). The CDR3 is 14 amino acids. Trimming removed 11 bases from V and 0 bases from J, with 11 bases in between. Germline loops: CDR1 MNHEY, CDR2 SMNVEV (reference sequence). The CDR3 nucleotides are TGTGCCGCGGGGACTGACTCTGGGGCCAACGTCCTGACTTTC. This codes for CAAGTDSGANVLTF.

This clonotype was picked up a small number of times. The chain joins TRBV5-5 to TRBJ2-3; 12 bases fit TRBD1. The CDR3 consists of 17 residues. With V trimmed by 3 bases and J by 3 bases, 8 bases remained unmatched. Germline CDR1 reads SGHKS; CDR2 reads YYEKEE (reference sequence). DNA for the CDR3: TGTGCCAGCAGCTACGGGACAGGGGGCGTAGGGACAGATACGCAGTATTTT. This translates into CASSYGTGGVGTDTQYF.

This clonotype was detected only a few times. CDR3 sequence reads: CSAREGVGGTQYF. In DNA, the CDR3 is TGCAGTGCTAGAGAGGGGGTCGGGGGGACCCAGTACTTC. The V call is TRBV20-1, the J call TRBJ2-5; D perhaps matches TRBD2 (6 bases). The CDR3 runs to 13 residues. V was shortened by 0 bases and J by 7 bases, with 12 bases between the two germline ends. Germline CDR1 and CDR2: DFQATT and SNEGSKA (reference sequence).

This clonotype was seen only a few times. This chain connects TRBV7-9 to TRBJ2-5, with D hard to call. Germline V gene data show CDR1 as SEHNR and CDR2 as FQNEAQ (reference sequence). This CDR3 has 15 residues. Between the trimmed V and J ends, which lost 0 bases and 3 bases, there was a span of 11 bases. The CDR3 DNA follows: TGTGCCAGCAGCTTAGCGTATCCAATTAAAGAGACCCAGTACTTC. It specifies CASSLAYPIKETQYF.

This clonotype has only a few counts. CDR3 sequence (DNA): TGTGCCAGCAGTTTTACTCAGGGGAGCTCCTACGAGCAGTACTTC. It codes for CASSFTQGSSYEQYF. This chain uses TRBV12-3 or TRBV12-4 with TRBJ2-7, with a tentative D call TRBD1 (6 bases). Deletions cut 3 bases from V and 0 bases from J, with 12 bases between. The CDR3 is 15 residues long.

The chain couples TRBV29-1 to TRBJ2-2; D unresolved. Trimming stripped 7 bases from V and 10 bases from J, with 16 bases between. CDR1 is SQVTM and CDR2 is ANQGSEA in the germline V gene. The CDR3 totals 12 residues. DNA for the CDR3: TGCAGCGCCCAGACTGGGTCGGTGGAGCTGTTTTTT. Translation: CSAQTGSVELFF.

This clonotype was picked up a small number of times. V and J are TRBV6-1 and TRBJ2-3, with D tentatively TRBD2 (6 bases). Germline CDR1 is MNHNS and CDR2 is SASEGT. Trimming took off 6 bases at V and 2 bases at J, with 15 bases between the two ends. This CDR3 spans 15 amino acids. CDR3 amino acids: CASSGGSRYTDTQYF. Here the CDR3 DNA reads TGTGCCAGCAGCGGGGGAAGCAGATACACAGATACGCAGTATTTT.

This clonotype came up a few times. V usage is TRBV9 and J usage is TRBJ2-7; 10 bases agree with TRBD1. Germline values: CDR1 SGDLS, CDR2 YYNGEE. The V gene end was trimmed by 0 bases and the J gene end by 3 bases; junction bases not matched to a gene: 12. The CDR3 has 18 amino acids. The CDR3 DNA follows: TGTGCCAGCAGCGTAGGGTGGGGACAGGGGACGGGACTCTACGAGCAGTACTTC. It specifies CASSVGWGQGTGLYEQYF.

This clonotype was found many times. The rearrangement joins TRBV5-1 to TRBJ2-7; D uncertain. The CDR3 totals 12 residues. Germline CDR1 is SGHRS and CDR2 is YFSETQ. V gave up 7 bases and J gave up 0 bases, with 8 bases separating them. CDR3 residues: CASRGSSYEQYF. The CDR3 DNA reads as TGCGCCAGCCGAGGAAGCTCCTACGAGCAGTACTTC.

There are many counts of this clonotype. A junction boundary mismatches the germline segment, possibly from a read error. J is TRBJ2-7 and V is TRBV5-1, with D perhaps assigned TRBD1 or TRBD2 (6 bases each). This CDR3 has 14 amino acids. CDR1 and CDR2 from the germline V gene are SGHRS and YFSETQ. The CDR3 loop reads CASSLGGGLYEQYF. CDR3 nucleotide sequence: TGTGCCAGCAGCTTAGGGGGAGGTCTCTACGAGCAGTACTTC.

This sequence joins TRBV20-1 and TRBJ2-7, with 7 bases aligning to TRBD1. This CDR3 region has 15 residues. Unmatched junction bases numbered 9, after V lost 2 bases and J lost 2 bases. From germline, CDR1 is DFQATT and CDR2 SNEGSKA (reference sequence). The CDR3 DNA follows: TGCAGTGCTAGATCCCTCAGTACAGGGGCCTACGAGCAGTACTTC. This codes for CSARSLSTGAYEQYF.

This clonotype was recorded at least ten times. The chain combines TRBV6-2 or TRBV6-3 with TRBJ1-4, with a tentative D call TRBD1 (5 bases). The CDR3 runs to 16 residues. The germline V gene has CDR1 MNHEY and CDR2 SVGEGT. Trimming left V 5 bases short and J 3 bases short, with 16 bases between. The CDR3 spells CASSRDPGASNEKLFF. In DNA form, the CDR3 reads TGTGCCAGCAGTCGGGACCCAGGCGCATCTAATGAAAAACTGTTTTTT.